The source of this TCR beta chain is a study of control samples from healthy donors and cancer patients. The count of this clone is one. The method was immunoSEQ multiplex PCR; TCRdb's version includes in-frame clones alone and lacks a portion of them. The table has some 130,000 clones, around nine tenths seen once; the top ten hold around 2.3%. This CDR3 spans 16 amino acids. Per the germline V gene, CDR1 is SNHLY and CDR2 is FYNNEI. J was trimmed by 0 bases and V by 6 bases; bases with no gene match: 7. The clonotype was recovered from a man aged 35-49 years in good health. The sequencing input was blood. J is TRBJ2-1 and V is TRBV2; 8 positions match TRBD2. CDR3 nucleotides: TGTGCCAGCAGGGTCTCGGGGGGGAGCTCCTACAATGAGCAGTTCTTC. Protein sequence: CASRVSGGSSYNEQFF.